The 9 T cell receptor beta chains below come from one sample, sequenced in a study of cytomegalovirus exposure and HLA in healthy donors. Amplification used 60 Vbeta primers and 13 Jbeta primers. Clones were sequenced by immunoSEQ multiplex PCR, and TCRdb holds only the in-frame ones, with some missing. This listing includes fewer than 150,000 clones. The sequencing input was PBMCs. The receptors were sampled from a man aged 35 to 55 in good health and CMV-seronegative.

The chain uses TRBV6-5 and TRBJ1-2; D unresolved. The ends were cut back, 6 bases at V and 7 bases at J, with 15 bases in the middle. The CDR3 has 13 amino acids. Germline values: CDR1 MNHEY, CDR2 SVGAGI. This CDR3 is CASSARGLVGYTF. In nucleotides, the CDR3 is TGTGCCAGCAGCGCCAGAGGGTTAGTTGGCTACACCTTC.

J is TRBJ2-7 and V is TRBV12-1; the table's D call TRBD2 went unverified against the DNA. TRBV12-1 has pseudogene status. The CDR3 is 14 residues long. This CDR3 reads CASSWGTRTTVQYF. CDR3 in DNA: TGTGCCAGCAGCTGGGGGACTAGAACTACGGTGCAGTACTTC.

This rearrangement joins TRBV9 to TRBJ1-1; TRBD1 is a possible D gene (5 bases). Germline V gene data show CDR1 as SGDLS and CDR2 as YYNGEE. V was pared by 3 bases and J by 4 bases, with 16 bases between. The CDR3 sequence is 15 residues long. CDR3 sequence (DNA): TGTGCCAGCAGCGCATCCCAGGGTTTGGGCACTGAAGCTTTCTTT. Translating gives CASSASQGLGTEAFF.

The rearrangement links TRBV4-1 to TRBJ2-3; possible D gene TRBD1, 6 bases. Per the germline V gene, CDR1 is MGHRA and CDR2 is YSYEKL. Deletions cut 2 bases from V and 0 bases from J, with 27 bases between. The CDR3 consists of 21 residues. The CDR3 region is CASSQLGGTGQSQTSTDTQYF. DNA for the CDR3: TGCGCCAGCAGCCAATTAGGAGGTACAGGGCAATCCCAGACTAGCACAGATACGCAGTATTTT.

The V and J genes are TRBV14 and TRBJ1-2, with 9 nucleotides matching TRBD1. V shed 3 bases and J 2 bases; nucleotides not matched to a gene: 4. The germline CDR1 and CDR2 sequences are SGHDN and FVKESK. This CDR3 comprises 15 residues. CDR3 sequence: CASSQGTGLNYGYTF. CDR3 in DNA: TGTGCCAGCAGCCAGGGGACAGGGTTAAACTATGGCTACACCTTC.

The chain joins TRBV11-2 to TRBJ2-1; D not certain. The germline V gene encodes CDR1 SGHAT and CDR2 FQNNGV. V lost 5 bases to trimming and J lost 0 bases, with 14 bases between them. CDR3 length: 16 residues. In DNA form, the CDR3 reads TGTGCCAGCAGCCTTTTTACTCTGAGCTCCTACAATGAGCAGTTCTTC. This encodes CASSLFTLSSYNEQFF.

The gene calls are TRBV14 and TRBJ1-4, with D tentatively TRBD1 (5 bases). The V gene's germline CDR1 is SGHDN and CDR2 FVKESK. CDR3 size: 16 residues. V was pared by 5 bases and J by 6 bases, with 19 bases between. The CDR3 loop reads CASSSRQLGEDEKLFF. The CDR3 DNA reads TGTGCCAGCAGCTCCCGACAGTTGGGGGAGGATGAAAAACTGTTTTTT.

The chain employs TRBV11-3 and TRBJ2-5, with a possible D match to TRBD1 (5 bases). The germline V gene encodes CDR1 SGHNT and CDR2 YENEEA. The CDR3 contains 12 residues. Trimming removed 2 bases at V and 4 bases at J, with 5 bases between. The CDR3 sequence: CASSLRGETQYF. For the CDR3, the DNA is TGTGCCAGCAGCTTAAGGGGAGAGACCCAGTACTTC.

This CDR3 is CASSLGTGPQETQYF. CDR3 nucleotide sequence: TGTGCCAGCAGCTTAGGGACAGGGCCTCAAGAGACCCAGTACTTC. The V call is TRBV7-9, the J call TRBJ2-5; TRBD1 matches at 8 bases. The V segment lost 1 base and the J segment 2 bases; nucleotides outside the gene matches: 3. This CDR3 is built from 15 residues. CDR1 is SEHNR and CDR2 is FQNEAQ in the germline V gene (reference sequence).